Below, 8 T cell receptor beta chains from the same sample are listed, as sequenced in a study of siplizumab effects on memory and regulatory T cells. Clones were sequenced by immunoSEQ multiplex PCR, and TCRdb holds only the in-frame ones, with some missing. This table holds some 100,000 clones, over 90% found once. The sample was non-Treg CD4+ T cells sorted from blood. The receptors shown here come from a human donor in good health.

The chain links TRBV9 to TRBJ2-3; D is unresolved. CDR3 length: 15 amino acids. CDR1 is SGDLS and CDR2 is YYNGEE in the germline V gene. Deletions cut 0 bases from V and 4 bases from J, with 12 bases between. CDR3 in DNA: TGTGCCAGCAGCGTAGCGGAAGGGTTGGCAGATACGCAGTATTTT. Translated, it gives CASSVAEGLADTQYF.

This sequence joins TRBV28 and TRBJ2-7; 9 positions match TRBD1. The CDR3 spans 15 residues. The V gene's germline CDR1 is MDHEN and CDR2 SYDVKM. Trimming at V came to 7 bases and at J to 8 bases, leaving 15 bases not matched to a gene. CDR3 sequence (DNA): TGTGCCAGCATCCAGGGTGGGACAGGGCTCGGTAAGCAGTACTTC. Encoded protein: CASIQGGTGLGKQYF.

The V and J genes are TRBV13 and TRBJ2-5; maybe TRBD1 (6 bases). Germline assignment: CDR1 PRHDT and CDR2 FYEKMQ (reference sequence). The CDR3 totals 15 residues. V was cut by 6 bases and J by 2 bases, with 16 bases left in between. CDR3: CASRLDRRGQETQYF. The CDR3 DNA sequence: TGTGCCAGCAGACTAGACAGGAGAGGGCAAGAGACCCAGTACTTC. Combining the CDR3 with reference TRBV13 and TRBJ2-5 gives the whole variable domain AAGVIQSPRHLIKEKRETATLKCYPIPRHDTVYWYQQGPGQDPQFLISFYEKMQSDKGSIPDRFSAQQFSDYHSELNMSSLELGDSALYFCASRLDRRGQETQYFGPGTRLLVL.

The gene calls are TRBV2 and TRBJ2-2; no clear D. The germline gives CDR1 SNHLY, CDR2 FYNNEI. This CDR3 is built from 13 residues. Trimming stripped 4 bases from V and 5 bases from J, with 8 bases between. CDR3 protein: CASSVAVTGELFF. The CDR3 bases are TGTGCCAGCAGTGTCGCGGTTACCGGGGAGCTGTTTTTT.

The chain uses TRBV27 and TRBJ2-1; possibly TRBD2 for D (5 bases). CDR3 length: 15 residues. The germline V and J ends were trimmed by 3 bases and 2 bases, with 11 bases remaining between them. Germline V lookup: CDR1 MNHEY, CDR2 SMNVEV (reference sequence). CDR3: CASSFAGGAYNEQFF. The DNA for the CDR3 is TGTGCCAGCAGTTTCGCTGGAGGAGCCTACAATGAGCAGTTCTTC.

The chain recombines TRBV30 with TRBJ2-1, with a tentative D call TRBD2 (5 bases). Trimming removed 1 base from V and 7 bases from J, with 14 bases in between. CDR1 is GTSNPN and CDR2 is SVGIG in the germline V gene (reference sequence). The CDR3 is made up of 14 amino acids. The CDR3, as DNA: TGTGCCTGGAGTGGGGTAGCGTTCGAAAATGAGCAGTTCTTC. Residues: CAWSGVAFENEQFF.

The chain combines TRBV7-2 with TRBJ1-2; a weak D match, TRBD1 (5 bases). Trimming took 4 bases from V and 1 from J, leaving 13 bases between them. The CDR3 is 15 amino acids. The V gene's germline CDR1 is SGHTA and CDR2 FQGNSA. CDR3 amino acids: CASSSPGRINYGYTF. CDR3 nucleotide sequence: TGTGCCAGCAGCTCCCCGGGGCGAATTAACTATGGCTACACCTTC.

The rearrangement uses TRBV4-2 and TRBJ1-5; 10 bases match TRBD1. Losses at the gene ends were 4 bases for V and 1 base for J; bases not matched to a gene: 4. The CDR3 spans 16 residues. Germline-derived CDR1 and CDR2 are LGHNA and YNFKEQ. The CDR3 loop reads CASSPRQGASNQPQHF. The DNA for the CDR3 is TGTGCCAGCAGCCCACGACAGGGGGCAAGCAATCAGCCCCAGCATTTT.